One sample yielded the 26 T cell receptor beta chains listed below, sequenced in a study of stem cell transplantation in POMP-related autoinflammatory disease. Method: immunoSEQ multiplex PCR; TCRdb's copy keeps in-frame clones and lacks some. Seen here are tens of thousands of clones, roughly 93% observed once, and the top ten hold about 0.69%. This material consisted of CD4+ T cells from PBMCs, taken after stem cell transplantation. The receptors were sampled from a human patient with POMP-related autoinflammation and immune dysregulation (PRAID). The graft donor may be the source of some T cells.

The V call is TRBV6-5, the J call TRBJ2-5, with D perhaps matching TRBD1 (6 bases). Trimming took off 6 bases at V and 2 bases at J, with 13 bases between the two ends. This CDR3 is 14 amino acids long. Germline CDR1 reads MNHEY; CDR2 reads SVGAGI. The CDR3 DNA reads as TGTGCCAGCAGCGCATACAGGGATCAAGAGACCCAGTACTTC. This translates into CASSAYRDQETQYF.

CDR3 sequence reads: CASSEASGGAGVTDTQYF. The CDR3 DNA reads TGCGCCAGCAGTGAGGCTAGCGGGGGGGCTGGAGTCACAGATACGCAGTATTTT. V and J are TRBV10-1 and TRBJ2-3; 12 nucleotides align to TRBD2. The V and J ends lost 2 bases and 2 bases, in that order; junction bases with no gene match: 8. Germline V gene sequence: CDR1 WNHNN, CDR2 SYGVQD (reference sequence). The CDR3 is 18 amino acids.

This clone was found once. This chain uses TRBV18 with TRBJ1-5; 8 positions agree with TRBD1. Germline trimming cut 3 bases from V and 6 bases from J; bases unmatched to any gene: 4. Germline CDR1 KGHSH, CDR2 LQKENI. The length of the CDR3 is 14 residues. In DNA form, the CDR3 reads TGTGCCAGCTCACCGCAGGGGGCTGGTCAGCCCCAGCATTTT. It is translated as CASSPQGAGQPQHF.

This clone was seen a handful of times. CDR3 sequence reads: CASSGQGNEKLFF. The CDR3 coding sequence is TGCGCCAGCTCGGGACAGGGGAATGAAAAACTGTTTTTT. The chain joins TRBV10-1 to TRBJ1-4, with 10 bases lining up with TRBD1. The CDR3 sequence is 13 residues long. The V gene end was trimmed by 8 bases and the J gene end by 5 bases; junction bases not matched to a gene: 2. The germline V gene has CDR1 WNHNN and CDR2 SYGVQD (reference sequence).

The chain links TRBV9 to TRBJ2-6; maybe TRBD2 (5 bases). The CDR3 consists of 15 residues. Germline CDR1 reads SGDLS; CDR2 reads YYNGEE. V shed 0 bases and J shed 4 bases, with 8 bases lying between them. The DNA for the CDR3 is TGTGCCAGCAGCGTAGGAGGGTCCGGGGCCAACGTCCTGACTTTC. It yields the protein CASSVGGSGANVLTF. The whole variable domain, remainder taken from reference TRBV9 and TRBJ2-6, is DSGVTQTPKHLITATGQRVTLRCSPRSGDLSVYWYQQSLDQGLQFLIQYYNGEERAKGNILERFSAQQFPDLHSELNLSSLELGDSALYFCASSVGGSGANVLTFGAGSRLTVL.

The V call is TRBV5-1, the J call TRBJ1-4, with a weak D call TRBD1 (6 bases). With 3 bases removed from V and 6 bases from J, the gap between germline ends came to 12 bases. The CDR3 length is 14 residues. CDR1 and CDR2 from the germline V gene are SGHRS and YFSETQ. This chain's CDR3 is CASSSDSYYEKLFF. The CDR3 nucleotides read TGCGCCAGCAGCTCGGACAGTTATTATGAAAAACTGTTTTTT.

The chain joins TRBV24-1 to TRBJ2-5; 12 nucleotides line up with TRBD2. This CDR3 spans 18 amino acids. Looked up from germline, CDR1 is KGHDR and CDR2 is SFDVKD. With V trimmed by 6 bases and J by 3 bases, 13 bases remained unmatched. The CDR3 coding sequence is TGTGCCACCAGTTCTACGGTCGGGCTAGCGGGGGGGGAAGAGACCCAGTACTTC. The encoded protein is CATSSTVGLAGGEETQYF.

The chain employs TRBV29-1 and TRBJ2-5, with a tentative D call TRBD1 (5 bases). The V gene's germline CDR1 is SQVTM and CDR2 ANQGSEA. The V end lost 4 bases, the J end lost 5 bases, and 11 bases lay between the germline ends. CDR3 length equals 12 residues. The CDR3 region is CSVVSGSETQYF. The CDR3 DNA is TGCAGCGTTGTTTCAGGGTCGGAGACCCAGTACTTC. Based on the CDR3 plus reference TRBV29-1 and TRBJ2-5, the full variable domain is SAVISQKPSRDICQRGTSLTIQCQVDSQVTMMFWYRQQPGQSLTLIATANQGSEATYESGFVIDKFPISRPNLTFSTLTVSNMSPEDSSIYLCSVVSGSETQYFGPGTRLLVL.

V is TRBV5-1 and J is TRBJ2-3, with TRBD2 matching 7 bases. Per germline, CDR1 SGHRS and CDR2 YFSETQ. This CDR3 has 17 amino acids. J gave up 5 bases and V 0 bases, and 12 bases lay outside the gene matches. The CDR3 DNA reads as TGCGCCAGCAGCTTGGACGGACAAGCGGGATTTGTAGATACGCAGTATTTT. This codes for CASSLDGQAGFVDTQYF.

Only a few counts were recorded for this clone. The chain combines TRBV5-1 with TRBJ2-5; TRBD1 agrees at 12 bases. The CDR3 contains 16 residues. J lost 3 bases, V lost 6 bases, and 9 bases had no gene match. Germline CDR1 SGHRS, CDR2 YFSETQ. The CDR3 bases are TGCGCCAGCAAAACCGGGACAGGGGGCTTCGAAGAGACCCAGTACTTC. Translation gives CASKTGTGGFEETQYF.

J is TRBJ1-1 and V is TRBV5-6, with TRBD1 identical over 8 bases. Per the germline V gene, CDR1 is SGHDT and CDR2 is YYEEEE. V was pared by 8 bases and J by 0 bases, with 9 bases of the junction left unmatched. CDR3 length equals 15 residues. CDR3 residues: CASTGTGIMNTEAFF. For the CDR3, the DNA is TGTGCCAGTACCGGGACAGGCATAATGAACACTGAAGCTTTCTTT.

The chain combines TRBV6-4 with TRBJ2-2, with D tentatively TRBD2 (5 bases). This CDR3 region has 16 residues. Trimming shortened V by 0 bases and J by 4 bases, and 12 bases separated the two germline ends. From germline, CDR1 is MRHNA and CDR2 SNTAGT. The CDR3 DNA is TGTGCCAGCAGTGACTCGCAGGATGCGGGCACCGGGGAGCTGTTTTTT. It is translated as CASSDSQDAGTGELFF.

CDR3 region: CASSPEEALNTEAFF. In DNA form, the CDR3 reads TGCGCCAGCAGCCCCGAGGAAGCCCTGAACACTGAAGCTTTCTTT. This sequence joins TRBV5-1 and TRBJ1-1; no firm D call. Looked up from germline, CDR1 is SGHRS and CDR2 is YFSETQ. With 4 bases removed from V and 0 bases from J, the gap between germline ends came to 13 bases. The CDR3 sequence is 15 residues long.

This chain uses TRBV5-1 with TRBJ2-3, with D possibly being TRBD1 (6 bases). V gave up 1 base and J gave up 3 bases, with 12 bases separating them. This CDR3 region has 15 residues. Germline CDR1 reads SGHRS; CDR2 reads YFSETQ. This CDR3 reads CASSLWGTGTDTQYF. The DNA for the CDR3 is TGCGCCAGCAGCTTGTGGGGAACAGGGACAGATACGCAGTATTTT.

The V gene is TRBV3-1 (or the pseudogene TRBV3-2), the J gene TRBJ1-4; D may be TRBD1 (6 bases). Trimming shortened V by 2 bases and J by 8 bases, and 15 bases separated the two germline ends. The CDR3 extends over 15 amino acids. Germline lookup yields CDR1 LGHDT and CDR2 YNNKEL (reference sequence). The CDR3 nucleotides read TGTGCCAGCAGCCAACCGGGGAGGGGGAAAGAAAAACTGTTTTTT. Its translation is CASSQPGRGKEKLFF.

The chain combines TRBV14 with TRBJ2-3, with TRBD1 as a possible D gene (7 bases). Trimming stripped 4 bases from V and 11 bases from J, with 13 bases between. Per the germline V gene, CDR1 is SGHDN and CDR2 is FVKESK. The CDR3 sequence is 12 residues long. Here the CDR3 reads CASSPTGRGQYF. CDR3 nucleotide sequence: TGTGCCAGCAGCCCGACAGGGCGGGGGCAGTATTTT.

The chain links TRBV5-1 to TRBJ2-2; D is unclear. Germline values: CDR1 SGHRS, CDR2 YFSETQ. This CDR3 comprises 15 residues. With 1 base removed from V and 2 bases from J, the gap between germline ends came to 9 bases. The CDR3 sequence is CASSLNSLNTGELFF. The CDR3 nucleotides are TGCGCCAGCAGCTTGAATAGTTTAAACACCGGGGAGCTGTTTTTT.

The V gene is TRBV5-8, the J gene TRBJ1-6; perhaps TRBD1 as D (5 bases). CDR1 is SGHTS, CDR2 YDEGEE, per germline. With 4 bases removed from V and 7 bases from J, the gap between germline ends came to 12 bases. CDR3 length: 14 amino acids. The CDR3 loop is CASSQLGGNSPLHF. The CDR3 DNA is TGTGCCAGCAGCCAGCTGGGGGGGAATTCACCCCTCCACTTT.

The chain is built from TRBV27 and TRBJ1-3; D not certain. From germline, CDR1 is MNHEY and CDR2 SMNVEV (reference sequence). The CDR3 runs 14 residues. V was clipped by 5 bases and J by 0 bases, with 8 bases between them. The CDR3 bases are TGTGCCAGCAGTGACCTGAGCTCTGGAAACACCATATATTTT. Amino acid sequence: CASSDLSSGNTIYF.

The rearrangement joins TRBV18 to TRBJ1-5; maybe TRBD1 (6 bases). The ends were cut back, 2 bases at V and 6 bases at J, with 11 bases in the middle. The germline gives CDR1 KGHSH, CDR2 LQKENI. This CDR3 contains 14 residues. CDR3 nucleotide sequence: TGTGCCAGCTCACCAAGGGGGGTAGGTCAGCCCCAGCATTTT. Amino acids: CASSPRGVGQPQHF.

The chain couples TRBV11-2 to TRBJ2-1, with D perhaps given as TRBD1 or TRBD2 (5 bases each). V lost 5 bases to trimming and J lost 6 bases, with 14 bases between them. Germline V gene data show CDR1 as SGHAT and CDR2 as FQNNGV. CDR3 length: 14 amino acids. CDR3 amino acids: CASSPGPEVNEQFF. In DNA form, the CDR3 reads TGTGCCAGCAGCCCGGGACCGGAGGTCAATGAGCAGTTCTTC.

The chain recombines TRBV28 with TRBJ2-3; 10 bases agree with TRBD2. V dropped 4 bases and J dropped 2; count of bases not matched to a gene: 3. Germline CDR1 and CDR2: MDHEN and SYDVKM. The CDR3 consists of 15 residues. CDR3 region: CASSYGTSATDTQYF. The DNA for the CDR3 is TGTGCCAGCAGTTATGGGACTAGCGCCACAGATACGCAGTATTTT.

The V and J genes are TRBV27 and TRBJ2-7, with a weak D call TRBD1 (6 bases). The CDR3 sequence is 13 residues long. The V gene's germline CDR1 is MNHEY and CDR2 SMNVEV (reference sequence). Trimming removed 0 bases at V and 5 bases at J, with 8 bases between. The chain's CDR3 is CASSLSGADEQYF. DNA for the CDR3: TGTGCCAGCAGTTTATCGGGGGCGGACGAGCAGTACTTC.

This chain uses TRBV5-1 with TRBJ2-7, with 7 positions matching TRBD1. J was trimmed by 0 bases and V by 4 bases; bases with no gene match: 4. This CDR3 has 14 residues. The germline V gene encodes CDR1 SGHRS and CDR2 YFSETQ. For the CDR3, the DNA is TGCGCCAGCAGCCCCGGGACAGCCTCCTACGAGCAGTACGTC. Translated: CASSPGTASYEQYV.

The chain employs TRBV18 and TRBJ2-7; 14 bases align to TRBD2. This CDR3 has 18 amino acids. Losses at the gene ends were 3 bases for V and 4 bases for J; bases not matched to a gene: 11. Germline V gene lookup returns CDR1 KGHSH and CDR2 LQKENI. CDR3 nucleotide sequence: TGTGCCAGCTCACCCGGGACTAGCGGGGGTCTGGGGTCTTACGAGCAGTACGTC. Translated, it gives CASSPGTSGGLGSYEQYV.

The chain has TRBV29-1 and TRBJ2-5; D is unresolved. Germline CDR1 SQVTM, CDR2 ANQGSEA. The V and J ends lost 4 bases and 5 bases respectively, with 11 bases between them. The CDR3 totals 12 residues. The CDR3, as DNA: TGCAGCGTTGGTGGTGGGTCGGAGACCCAGTACTTC. Translation: CSVGGGSETQYF. Looking up the rest from reference TRBV29-1 and TRBJ2-5 gives the full variable domain: SAVISQKPSRDICQRGTSLTIQCQVDSQVTMMFWYRQQPGQSLTLIATANQGSEATYESGFVIDKFPISRPNLTFSTLTVSNMSPEDSSIYLCSVGGGSETQYFGPGTRLLVL.